These 19 T cell receptor beta chains share one sample of origin, sequenced in a study of cytomegalovirus exposure and HLA in healthy donors (dated by TCRdb to the late 2010s). Receptor libraries were prepared by the immunoSEQ multiplex PCR assay. The multiplex PCR relied on a mix of 60 forward primers for TCR Vbeta segments and 13 reverse primers for TCR Jbeta segments. TCRdb retrieved this table from immuneACCESS and kept in-frame rearrangements only. Not all clones are present; in checked studies, unresolved V genes account for under half, and no reason is known for the remainder. Here the sample has around 100,000 clones; 75% to 85% occur a single time. 1.2% of the sample is in the top ten clones. Specimen: PBMCs. The receptors originated from a woman in her late teens or twenties in good health and CMV-seronegative.

V and J are TRBV2 and TRBJ2-7; TRBD2 agrees at 8 bases. V shed 7 bases, J shed 5 bases, and the junction held 10 bases outside the gene matches. This CDR3 region has 14 residues. CDR1 is SNHLY, CDR2 FYNNEI, per germline. CDR3 loop: CASTRAGELNEQYF. CDR3 nucleotide sequence: TGTGCCAGCACAAGAGCGGGAGAACTAAACGAGCAGTACTTC.

This clone was found once. This chain connects TRBV11-2 to TRBJ2-3; 7 bases line up with TRBD1. Germline CDR1 reads SGHAT; CDR2 reads FQNNGV. V shed 5 bases, J shed 5 bases, and the junction held 10 bases outside the gene matches. The CDR3 is 15 residues long. The CDR3 sequence: CASSAQDRVGDTQYF. DNA for the CDR3: TGTGCCAGCAGCGCACAAGACAGGGTCGGAGATACGCAGTATTTT.

The V and J genes are TRBV28 and TRBJ2-7; 8 bases are a match to TRBD1. The CDR3 is 15 residues long. Germline V lookup: CDR1 MDHEN, CDR2 SYDVKM. After removal of 2 bases from V and 5 bases from J, the junction contained 8 bases not matched to a gene. The CDR3 region is CASSLRAGGIHEQYF. The CDR3 DNA reads TGTGCCAGCAGTTTAAGGGCAGGGGGCATTCACGAGCAGTACTTC.

The chain is built from TRBV7-2 and TRBJ1-4, with D unresolved. The V end lost 5 bases, the J end lost 7 bases, and 17 bases lay between the germline ends. This CDR3 has 15 residues. The germline CDR1 and CDR2 sequences are SGHTA and FQGNSA. CDR3 protein: CASSPGPRGGEKLFF. CDR3 bases: TGTGCCAGCAGCCCCGGCCCCCGCGGAGGTGAAAAACTGTTTTTT.

The chain recombines TRBV19 with TRBJ2-3; weak D call: TRBD2 (6 bases). With 11 bases removed from V and 3 bases from J, the gap between germline ends came to 9 bases. The CDR3 spans 11 residues. Per germline, CDR1 LNHDA and CDR2 SQIVND (reference sequence). The CDR3 spells CAEEGTDTQYF. The CDR3 nucleotides read TGTGCCGAGGAGGGGACAGATACGCAGTATTTT.

The CDR3 reads CASSSRGGREETQYF. The CDR3 bases are TGTGCCAGCAGCTCAAGGGGGGGGCGCGAGGAGACCCAGTACTTC. The rearrangement joins TRBV11-2 to TRBJ2-5; possible D gene TRBD2, 7 bases. Trimming cost V 4 bases and J 5 bases, with 17 bases left between them. Germline V lookup: CDR1 SGHAT, CDR2 FQNNGV. This CDR3 spans 15 amino acids.

The chain has TRBV15 and TRBJ1-3; D call uncertain. Germline loops: CDR1 LNHNV, CDR2 YYDKDF (reference sequence). The CDR3 loop spans 14 amino acids. With 8 bases removed from V and 2 bases from J, the gap between germline ends came to 13 bases. The CDR3 nucleotides are TGTGCCACCCGTCTCGCGGGAACTGGAAACACCATATATTTT. It encodes CATRLAGTGNTIYF.

The chain uses TRBV7-9 and TRBJ2-2, with 9 bases aligning to TRBD2. Trimming removed 4 bases from V and 5 bases from J; junction bases left unmatched: 11. Germline CDR1 SEHNR, CDR2 FQNEAQ (reference sequence). The length of the CDR3 is 17 residues. This CDR3 is CASSSRLAGMRTGELFF. The CDR3 DNA is TGTGCCAGCAGCTCCCGGCTAGCGGGGATGAGGACCGGGGAGCTGTTTTTT.

This clone has only one observation. The V gene is TRBV14, the J gene TRBJ2-7; TRBD2 matches 9 bases. Germline CDR1 reads SGHDN; CDR2 reads FVKESK. There are 16 residues in the CDR3. J gave up 0 bases and V 3 bases, and 6 bases lay outside the gene matches. CDR3 protein: CASSHGTSRSSYEQYF. The CDR3 region has the DNA TGTGCCAGCAGCCATGGGACTAGCAGAAGCTCCTACGAGCAGTACTTC. The variable domain in full, completed from reference TRBV14 and TRBJ2-7, reads EAGVTQFPSHSVIEKGQTVTLRCDPISGHDNLYWYRRVMGKEIKFLLHFVKESKQDESGMPNNRFLAERTGGTYSTLKVQPAELEDSGVYFCASSHGTSRSSYEQYFGPGTRLTVT.

This clone was seen a few times. V is TRBV4-3 and J is TRBJ2-1; the D gene is possibly TRBD2 (6 bases). V lost 4 bases to trimming and J lost 8 bases, with 18 bases between them. The CDR3 totals 15 residues. CDR1 is LGHNA and CDR2 is YSLEER in the germline V gene. CDR3 bases: TGCGCCAGCAGCCTTTCTAGCGTCTTATTGGATGAGCAGTTCTTC. Translated, it gives CASSLSSVLLDEQFF.

This clone was detected once. The chain recombines TRBV23-1 with TRBJ2-7; weak D call: TRBD2 (6 bases). TRBV23-1 is marked as an open reading frame, function uncertain. The CDR3 is 16 amino acids. The germline V and J ends were trimmed by 6 bases and 3 bases, with 21 bases remaining between them. The CDR3, as DNA: TGCGCCAGCAGCCCAAGGGCGGGGTATGGAGGCTACGAGCAGTACTTC. This translates into CASSPRAGYGGYEQYF.

The genes are TRBV28 and TRBJ2-7; D is undetermined. Germline CDR1 is MDHEN and CDR2 is SYDVKM. CDR3 length: 12 amino acids. V lost 5 bases, J lost 3 bases, and 8 bases lay in between. CDR3 bases: TGTGCCAGCAGTCCCCTGAGCTACGAGCAGTACTTC. This translates into CASSPLSYEQYF.

The chain uses TRBV5-1 and TRBJ1-2; TRBD1 matches at 8 bases. CDR1 SGHRS and CDR2 YFSETQ come from the germline V gene. This CDR3 has 15 residues. The trim removed 5 bases at V and 6 bases at J, leaving 12 bases unmatched. In DNA, the CDR3 is TGCGCCAGCAGTCAGACTTACAGGGGGAGTAATGGCTACACCTTC. Its protein is CASSQTYRGSNGYTF.

V usage is TRBV4-1 and J usage is TRBJ2-3; TRBD1 aligns across 8 bases. The length of the CDR3 is 17 residues. Per the germline V gene, CDR1 is MGHRA and CDR2 is YSYEKL. V was clipped by 3 bases and J by 4 bases; unmatched bases: 12. The CDR3 reads CASSHPLGQVLPDTQYF. CDR3 nucleotides: TGCGCCAGCAGCCACCCCCTGGGACAGGTTCTCCCAGATACGCAGTATTTT.

This chain links TRBV12-5 with TRBJ2-1; perhaps TRBD2 as D (6 bases). This CDR3 comprises 17 residues. Germline-derived CDR1 and CDR2 are LGHNT and FRNRAP. Trimming took 2 bases from V and 0 from J, leaving 14 bases between them. The CDR3 DNA reads as TGTGCTAGTGGTTTGACCACTAGCAAAAGCTCCTACAATGAGCAGTTCTTC. It translates to CASGLTTSKSSYNEQFF.

The chain is built from TRBV4-3 and TRBJ2-3, with 10 bases matching TRBD1. V lost 4 bases and J lost 4; bases outside the gene matches: 11. This CDR3 is 17 amino acids long. CDR1 and CDR2 from the germline V gene are LGHNA and YSLEER. This chain's CDR3 is CASSLKGSGTGADTQYF. As DNA, the CDR3 is TGCGCCAGCAGCCTAAAAGGTTCCGGGACAGGGGCAGATACGCAGTATTTT.

The chain uses TRBV9 and TRBJ2-1; 7 nucleotides line up with TRBD1. CDR1 and CDR2 (germline): SGDLS, YYNGEE. V lost 3 bases to trimming and J lost 7 bases; unmatched junction nucleotides: 10. The CDR3 has 15 amino acids. The CDR3 nucleotides are TGTGCCAGCAGCGAAGTGCCCCGACAGGGAAATGAGCAGTTCTTC. Its translation: CASSEVPRQGNEQFF.

V and J are TRBV18 and TRBJ2-7; 10 bases agree with TRBD1. There are 15 residues in the CDR3. Germline values: CDR1 KGHSH, CDR2 LQKENI. J was trimmed by 5 bases and V by 5 bases; bases with no gene match: 9. The CDR3 DNA reads TGTGCCAGCTCATCTCCGGGACAGGGGCTTAACGAGCAGTACTTC. Translated: CASSSPGQGLNEQYF. Variable domain in full (rest from reference TRBV18 and TRBJ2-7): NAGVMQNPRHLVRRRGQEARLRCSPMKGHSHVYWYRQLPEEGLKFMVYLQKENIIDESGMPKERFSAEFPKEGPSILRIQQVVRGDSAAYFCASSSPGQGLNEQYFGPGTRLTVT.

This clone appeared once. The gene calls are TRBV4-3 and TRBJ2-3, with D possibly matching TRBD2 (6 bases). Germline V gives CDR1 LGHNA, CDR2 YSLEER. This CDR3 spans 13 amino acids. V shed 4 bases and J shed 11 bases, with 16 bases lying between them. The CDR3 is CASSRGLPRVQYF. CDR3 DNA sequence: TGCGCCAGCAGCCGGGGACTTCCCCGGGTGCAGTATTTT.